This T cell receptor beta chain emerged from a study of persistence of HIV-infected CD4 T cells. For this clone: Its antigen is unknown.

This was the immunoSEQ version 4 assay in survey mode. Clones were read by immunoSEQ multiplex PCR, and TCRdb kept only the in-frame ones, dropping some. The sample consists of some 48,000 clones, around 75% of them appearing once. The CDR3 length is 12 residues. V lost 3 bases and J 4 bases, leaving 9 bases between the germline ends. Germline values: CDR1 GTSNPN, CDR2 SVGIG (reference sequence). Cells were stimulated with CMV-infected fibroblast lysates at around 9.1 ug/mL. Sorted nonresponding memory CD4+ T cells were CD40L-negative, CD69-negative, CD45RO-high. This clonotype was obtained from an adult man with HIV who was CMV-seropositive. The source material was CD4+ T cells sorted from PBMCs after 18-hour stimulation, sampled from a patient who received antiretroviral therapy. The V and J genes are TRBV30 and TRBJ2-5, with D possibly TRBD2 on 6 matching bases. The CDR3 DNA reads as TGTGCCTGGAGAAGAGCGGGAGAGACCCAGTACTTC. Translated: CAWRRAGETQYF.